These T cell receptor beta chains were read from a single sample in a study of identical twins. TCRdb recomputed calls from the 5' RACE reads with MiXCR, one row per CDR3 protein. The table shows about 530,000 distinct CDR3 sequences, with roughly 15% occurring only once. This same sample was also part of a study on yellow fever vaccine responses in identical twins.

Sequenced input: CD4+ T cells sorted from blood. These receptors were taken from a woman in her late teens or twenties in good health. Both conserved end residues are part of each CDR3. D genes are given only for firm matches. Some rows have no size entry. The others give once, few or many, or a class for an expanded clone.

v_gene: TRBV20-1; d_gene: .; abundance: .; j_gene: TRBJ1-1; CDR3aa: CSTVGAEAFF; CDR3nt: TGCAGTACCGTCGGGGCTGAAGCTTTCTTT
v_gene: TRBV28; d_gene: .; abundance: few; j_gene: TRBJ2-5; CDR3aa: CASSPTGQGDETQYF; CDR3nt: TGTGCCAGCAGTCCCACAGGGCAGGGAGACGAGACCCAGTACTTC
v_gene: TRBV5-1; d_gene: .; abundance: .; j_gene: TRBJ1-2; CDR3aa: CASRPIYVEGPDPYGYTF; CDR3nt: TGCGCCAGCAGACCCATTTATGTGGAGGGGCCGGATCCTTATGGCTACACCTTC
v_gene: TRBV7-8; d_gene: .; abundance: few; j_gene: TRBJ2-4; CDR3aa: CASSSSREAKNIQYF; CDR3nt: TGTGCCAGCAGCTCCTCTAGAGAAGCCAAAAACATTCAGTACTTC
v_gene: TRBV2; d_gene: TRBD2; abundance: few; j_gene: TRBJ2-1; CDR3aa: CASSLAGVDDEQFF; CDR3nt: TGTGCCAGCAGTCTGGCGGGAGTAGACGATGAGCAGTTCTTC
v_gene: TRBV10-2; d_gene: .; abundance: .; j_gene: TRBJ1-2; CDR3aa: CASSDAGFYGYTF; CDR3nt: TGCGCCAGCAGTGACGCCGGCTTCTATGGCTACACCTTC
v_gene: TRBV18; d_gene: TRBD2; abundance: .; j_gene: TRBJ2-7; CDR3aa: CASSPRERGYEQYF; CDR3nt: TGTGCCAGCTCACCGCGGGAGAGAGGGTACGAGCAGTACTTC
v_gene: TRBV12-3/TRBV12-4; d_gene: .; abundance: few; j_gene: TRBJ2-7; CDR3aa: CASRPDRGSSEQYF; CDR3nt: TGTGCCAGCAGACCTGACCGGGGGTCCTCCGAGCAGTACTTC
v_gene: TRBV7-9; d_gene: .; abundance: few; j_gene: TRBJ2-7; CDR3aa: CASSSQGTVYEQYF; CDR3nt: TGTGCCAGCAGCTCCCAGGGTACGGTCTACGAGCAGTACTTC
v_gene: TRBV29-1; d_gene: .; abundance: few; j_gene: TRBJ2-2; CDR3aa: CSVAGHNTGELFF; CDR3nt: TGCAGCGTTGCGGGACATAACACCGGGGAGCTGTTTTTT
v_gene: TRBV29-1; d_gene: .; abundance: .; j_gene: TRBJ2-1; CDR3aa: CSVLTAASYNEQFF; CDR3nt: TGCAGCGTCCTGACAGCCGCCTCCTACAATGAGCAGTTCTTC
v_gene: TRBV10-3; d_gene: .; abundance: .; j_gene: TRBJ2-6; CDR3aa: CAISEKGSGANVLTF; CDR3nt: TGTGCCATCAGTGAGAAGGGCTCTGGGGCCAACGTCCTGACTTTC
v_gene: TRBV20-1; d_gene: TRBD2; abundance: .; j_gene: TRBJ2-1; CDR3aa: CSAERMAGGPLF; CDR3nt: TGCAGTGCTGAAAGAATGGCGGGGGGGCCGCTCTTC
v_gene: TRBV6-4; d_gene: TRBD1; abundance: .; j_gene: TRBJ2-5; CDR3aa: CASSGSGTGYFFGPEETQYF; CDR3nt: TGTGCCAGCAGTGGATCCGGGACAGGGTATTTCTTTGGCCCAGAAGAGACCCAGTACTTC
v_gene: TRBV29-1; d_gene: TRBD2; abundance: .; j_gene: TRBJ2-5; CDR3aa: CSVVGLAGGETQYF; CDR3nt: TGCAGCGTTGTAGGGCTAGCGGGCGGGGAGACCCAGTACTTC
v_gene: TRBV25-1; d_gene: TRBD1; abundance: .; j_gene: TRBJ1-4; CDR3aa: CASSEPGTGATNEKLFF; CDR3nt: TGTGCCAGCAGTGAACCCGGGACAGGCGCAACTAATGAAAAACTGTTTTTT
v_gene: TRBV28; d_gene: TRBD1; abundance: .; j_gene: TRBJ2-7; CDR3aa: CASSRTGYSHEQYF; CDR3nt: TGTGCCAGCAGCCGGACAGGGTACTCCCACGAGCAGTACTTC
v_gene: TRBV6-1; d_gene: TRBD2; abundance: .; j_gene: TRBJ2-2; CDR3aa: CASSRSGRDTGELFF; CDR3nt: TGTGCCAGCAGTAGGAGCGGGAGGGACACCGGGGAGCTGTTTTTT
v_gene: TRBV5-6; d_gene: .; abundance: few; j_gene: TRBJ2-2; CDR3aa: CASSFQEHTGELFF; CDR3nt: TGTGCCAGCAGCTTTCAGGAGCACACCGGGGAGCTGTTTTTT
v_gene: TRBV10-3; d_gene: TRBD1; abundance: few; j_gene: TRBJ2-3; CDR3aa: CAISRQGGTDTQYF; CDR3nt: TGTGCCATCAGCCGACAGGGGGGGACAGATACGCAGTATTTT
v_gene: TRBV20-1; d_gene: .; abundance: .; j_gene: TRBJ2-6; CDR3aa: CSARPHGENSGANVLTF; CDR3nt: TGCAGTGCTAGGCCCCACGGGGAGAACTCTGGGGCCAACGTCCTGACTTTC
v_gene: TRBV4-1; d_gene: TRBD2; abundance: many; j_gene: TRBJ2-1; CDR3aa: CASSRPLAGGYNEQFF; CDR3nt: TGCGCCAGCAGCCGACCCCTAGCGGGGGGGTACAATGAGCAGTTCTTC